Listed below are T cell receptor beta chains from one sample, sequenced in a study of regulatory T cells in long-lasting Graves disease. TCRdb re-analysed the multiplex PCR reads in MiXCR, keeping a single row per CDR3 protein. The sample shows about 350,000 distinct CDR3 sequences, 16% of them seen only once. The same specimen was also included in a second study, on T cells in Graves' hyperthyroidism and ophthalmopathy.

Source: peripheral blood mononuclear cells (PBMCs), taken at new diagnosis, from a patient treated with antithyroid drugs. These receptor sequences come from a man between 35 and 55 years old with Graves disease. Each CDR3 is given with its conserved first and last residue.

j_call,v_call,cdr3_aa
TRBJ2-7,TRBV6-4,CAKEQGGEQYF
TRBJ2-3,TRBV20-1,CSARSAGHANTDTQYF
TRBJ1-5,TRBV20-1,CSASKGYSNQPQHF
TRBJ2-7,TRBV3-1,CASSRGHFYEQYF
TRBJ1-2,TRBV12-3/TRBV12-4,CASSLAGQGALEYGYTF
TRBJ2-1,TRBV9,CASSGWVGSRFNEQFF
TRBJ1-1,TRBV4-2,CASSQATGQGVYTEAFF
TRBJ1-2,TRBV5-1,CASSLGRTGEDYGYTF
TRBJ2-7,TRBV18,CASSPPIGQTGRRKRF
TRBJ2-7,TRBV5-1,CASSLWTGEAEQYF
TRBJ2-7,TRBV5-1,CTRHAEQYF
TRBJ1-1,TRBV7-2,CASSEALNTEAFF
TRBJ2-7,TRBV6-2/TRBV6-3,CASGGERGRGEQYF
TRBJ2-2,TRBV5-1,CASSEQGAPNTGELFF
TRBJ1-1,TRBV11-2,CASSKRGGLHLLFRSEASF
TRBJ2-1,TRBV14,CASSQRGGGWRNEQFF
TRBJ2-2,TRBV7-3,CASSLTPGTSGGGELFF
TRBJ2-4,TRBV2,CASKVDGSSNIQYF
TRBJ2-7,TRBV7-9,CASSFYPLGEQYF
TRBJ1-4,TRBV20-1,CSASIPRDKLEKLFF
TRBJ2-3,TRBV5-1,CASSPGDRDTDTQYF
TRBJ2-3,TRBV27,CASSFNAVAAASTDTQYF
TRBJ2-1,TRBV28,CASSSQLTGGLDEQFF
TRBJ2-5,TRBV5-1,CASRTGGLETQYF
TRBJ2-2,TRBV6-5,CASSYSLARGSGELFF
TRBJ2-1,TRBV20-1,CSAIRDSYNEQFF
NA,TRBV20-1,CSARDRAWETQYF
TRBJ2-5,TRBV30,CAWSVEETQYF
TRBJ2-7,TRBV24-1,CATSPGTGSYEQYF
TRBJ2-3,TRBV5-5,CASSHRVGGGSTDTQYF
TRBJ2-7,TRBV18,CASSPSTGTPYEQYF
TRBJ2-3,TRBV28,CASHDSGGASTDTQYF
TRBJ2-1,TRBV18,CASSPLNHNEQFF
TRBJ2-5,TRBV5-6,CASSLRQRQETQYF
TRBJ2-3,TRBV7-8,CASSLLGLWTDSTDTQYF
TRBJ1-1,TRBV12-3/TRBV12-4,CASSLRQVGGEAFF
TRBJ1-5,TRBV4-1,CASSHYSGALGQPQHF
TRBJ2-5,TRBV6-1,CASLPPGRQETQYF
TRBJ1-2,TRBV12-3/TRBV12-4,CASSPPTGVYGYTF
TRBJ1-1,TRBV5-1,CASSSYGEMNTEAFF
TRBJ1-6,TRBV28,CASSRGGGNSPLHF
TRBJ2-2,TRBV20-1,CSASGGVNTGELFF